A selection of T cell receptor beta chains follows, all from one sample in a study of T-cell reconstitution after alpha-beta-depleted transplantation in children. Using its own MiXCR run on the PCR reads, TCRdb lists one record per CDR3 protein. The sample shows 800,000 to 1,000,000 distinct CDR3 sequences, under 30% of them seen only once. Specimen: PBMCs, mostly from graft donor cells, collected 360 days after TCRalphabeta/CD19-depleted stem cell transplant. These receptors were taken from a boy under two years old who had a stem cell transplant for SCID, so the T cells may come from the graft donor. CDR3s include the opening cysteine and the closing phenylalanine or tryptophan.

>TRBJ2-3|TRBV29-1
CSGGQGLDWPGGLGTQYF
>TRBJ2-6|TRBV6-5
CASSLTPSSGANVLTF
>TRBJ1-1|TRBV7-6
CASSPRLGGTEAFF
>TRBJ2-7|TRBV28
CASSPGVGSWKYF
>TRBJ1-6|TRBV7-8
CASSSPQGLSPLHF
>TRBJ2-3|TRBV7-2
CASSAWAGNRNTQYF
>TRBJ2-7|TRBV7-2
CASSSGGAEEQYF
>TRBJ2-3|TRBV20-1
CSAMGLGADTQYF
>TRBJ1-1|TRBV15
CATSREVQGWTEAFF
>TRBJ2-1|TRBV5-1
CASSNRLALMTSEQFF
>TRBJ2-2|TRBV7-2
CASAWGPTNTGELFF
>TRBJ1-2|TRBV20-1
CSARDRDSTANYGYTF
>TRBJ1-1|TRBV12-3/TRBV12-4
CASSLYAQRRSTEAFF
>TRBJ1-3|TRBV6-1
CASRTDRGIGNTIYF
>TRBJ2-1|TRBV3-1
CASSPWDRGDNEQFF
>TRBJ1-2|TRBV5-4
CASSPQGSWLGEGPNYGYTF
>TRBJ1-1|TRBV4-3
CASSQGPGQGLSTEAFF
>TRBJ1-4|TRBV7-6
CASSSPLDEKLFF
>TRBJ2-1|TRBV11-2
CASSLGTSGGDEQFF
>TRBJ2-3|TRBV12-3/TRBV12-4
CASSPLSAAGAPDTQYF
>TRBJ2-5|TRBV5-1
CASRVEVGETQYF
>TRBJ2-7|TRBV6-5
CASSYSGGVEQYF
>TRBJ1-5|TRBV4-2
CASSPPGRGVQPQHF
>TRBJ2-3|TRBV7-2
CASTMSTDTQYF
>TRBJ2-7|TRBV7-2
CASSFGGGGPYEQYF
>TRBJ2-3|TRBV11-2
CASSLARDYPTDTQYF
>TRBJ2-1|TRBV12-3/TRBV12-4
CASNNRALSTDEQFF
>TRBJ2-1|TRBV2
CARGGGTPAHEQFF
>TRBJ1-5|TRBV7-8
CASSFYKQGEQNQPQHF
>TRBJ2-7|TRBV9
CASSGDNYEQYF
>TRBJ2-3|TRBV20-1
CSARPPGGSTDTQYF
>TRBJ1-5|TRBV7-6
CASSRLEGLNQPQHF
>TRBJ1-2|TRBV4-3
CASSPDRNNYGYTF
>TRBJ2-1|TRBV6-2/TRBV6-3
CASSPSGRGNEQFF
>TRBJ2-4|TRBV29-1
CSVVLAGGGNIQYF
>TRBJ2-5|TRBV7-8
CASSDSGLLWTQYF
>TRBJ2-7|TRBV24-1
CATSALGQGNEQYF
>TRBJ2-7|TRBV12-3/TRBV12-4
CASSLAPGTGGFYEQYF
>TRBJ2-7|TRBV20-1
CSASDWAAPYEQYF
>TRBJ1-5|TRBV20-1
CSARGRAYSNQPQHF
>TRBJ2-7|TRBV7-2
CASSLDRFSYEQYF
>TRBJ2-7|TRBV5-1
CASSPRGPTSYEQYF
>TRBJ1-2|TRBV20-1
CSARAQGHYGYTF
>TRBJ2-5|TRBV20-1
CSALKGEETQYF
>TRBJ2-1|TRBV29-1
CSVEGRGNYNEQFF
>TRBJ1-6|TRBV20-1
CSAGGASPLHF
>TRBJ2-1|TRBV16
CASSRNRGEGNEQFF
>TRBJ1-1|TRBV5-1
CASSPIARGGTEAFF
>TRBJ2-1|TRBV5-1
CASSPGSTGAYNEQFF
>TRBJ2-4|TRBV29-1
CSVVGVLAKNIQYF
>TRBJ2-1|TRBV18
CASSPLDRVTNEQFF
>TRBJ2-7|TRBV5-1
CASSPGEGHSLYEQYF